This is a list of T cell receptor beta chains from one sample in a study of radiotherapy plus CTLA-4 blockade in lung cancer. Clones were sequenced by immunoSEQ multiplex PCR, and TCRdb holds only the in-frame ones, with some missing. The sample has around 37,000 clones; around 75% are singletons. The sequencing used peripheral blood, collected from a patient treated with radiotherapy plus ipilimumab. All receptors come from a human donor with non-small cell lung cancer that progressed on radiotherapy plus ipilimumab. The CDR3 runs from the conserved cysteine through the conserved F or W. D genes are given only for firm matches. Size values are once, few and many counts, or a class for expanded clones, and some rows have none.

v_gene	d_gene	j_gene	abundance	CDR3aa	CDR3nt
TRBV7-3	TRBD2	TRBJ2-1	NA	CASSSRLAGERNEQFF	TGTGCCAGCAGCTCAAGACTAGCGGGGGAGCGGAATGAGCAGTTCTTC
TRBV2	NA	TRBJ1-1	NA	CASSVLWNTEAFF	TGTGCCAGCAGTGTTCTCTGGAACACTGAAGCTTTCTTT
TRBV19	TRBD1	TRBJ1-1	NA	CASSIRQGAAEAFF	TGTGCCAGTAGTATTAGACAGGGGGCTGCTGAAGCTTTCTTT
TRBV6-1	NA	TRBJ2-1	NA	CASSVERRSSYNEQFF	TGTGCCAGCAGTGTAGAGAGGCGGAGCTCCTACAATGAGCAGTTCTTC
TRBV6-5	TRBD1	TRBJ1-1	NA	CASSYGTGGTEAFF	TGTGCCAGCAGTTACGGGACAGGGGGGACTGAAGCTTTCTTT
TRBV4-3	NA	TRBJ1-1	NA	CASSQDGFTEAFF	TGCGCCAGCAGCCAAGATGGCTTCACTGAAGCTTTCTTT
TRBV7-2	NA	TRBJ2-3	NA	CASSLASVRGDTQYF	TGTGCCAGCAGCTTAGCTTCCGTTAGGGGAGATACGCAGTATTTT
TRBV7-9	TRBD1	TRBJ1-1	NA	CASSGTGGTEAFF	TGTGCCAGCAGCGGGACAGGAGGGACTGAAGCTTTCTTT
TRBV27	TRBD2	TRBJ2-7	NA	CASSVRLAGVMAQYF	TGTGCCAGCAGTGTTCGGTTAGCGGGAGTCATGGCGCAGTACTTC
TRBV28	NA	TRBJ1-5	NA	CASSFGGPVQPQHF	TGTGCCAGCAGTTTTGGGGGTCCTGTCCAGCCCCAGCATTTT
TRBV10-3	NA	TRBJ1-2	NA	CATTEDNYGYTF	TGTGCCACCACTGAGGACAACTATGGCTACACCTTC
TRBV28	NA	TRBJ2-6	NA	CASSLTRGDVLTF	TGTGCCAGCAGTTTAACTCGAGGTGACGTCCTGACTTTC
TRBV2	NA	TRBJ1-5	NA	CASSEAPRGGNQPQHF	TGTGCCAGCAGTGAAGCGCCCAGGGGTGGCAATCAGCCCCAGCATTTT
TRBV10-3	NA	TRBJ2-3	few	CAISGLGDLDTQYF	TGTGCCATCAGTGGATTAGGAGATTTGGATACGCAGTATTTT
TRBV5-1	TRBD2	TRBJ2-7	NA	CASSLNKLAGLSYEQYF	TGCGCCAGCAGCTTGAATAAGCTAGCGGGTCTCTCCTACGAGCAGTACTTC
TRBV2	NA	TRBJ1-1	NA	CASSELRSNTEAFF	TGTGCCAGCAGTGAATTGAGGTCGAACACTGAAGCTTTCTTT
TRBV29-1	TRBD1	TRBJ1-2	NA	CSVGDRENYGYTF	TGCAGCGTTGGGGACAGAGAAAATTATGGCTACACCTTC
TRBV7-9	TRBD2	TRBJ2-3	NA	CASSRGTSFDTQYF	TGTGCCAGCAGTCGAGGGACTAGTTTTGATACGCAGTATTTT
TRBV28	TRBD2	TRBJ2-2	NA	CASSLFTSGSNTGELFF	TGTGCCAGCAGTTTATTTACTAGCGGCAGTAACACCGGGGAGCTGTTTTTT
TRBV28	NA	TRBJ1-2	NA	CASSRGGARNYGYTF	TGTGCCAGCAGCCGTGGGGGGGCGAGAAACTATGGCTACACCTTC
TRBV4-3	TRBD1	TRBJ1-3	NA	CASSQDSGTGGENTIYF	TGCGCCAGCAGCCAAGATTCCGGGACAGGGGGTGAAAACACCATATATTTT
TRBV9	NA	TRBJ2-3	NA	CASSVGQGPGTDTQYF	TGTGCCAGCAGCGTGGGACAAGGGCCGGGCACAGATACGCAGTATTTT
TRBV4-1	NA	TRBJ1-1	NA	CASSQDEAGVTEAFF	TGCGCCAGCAGCCAAGATGAGGCAGGGGTCACTGAAGCTTTCTTT
TRBV9	NA	TRBJ2-1	NA	CASSVGKGNEQFF	TGTGCCAGCAGCGTCGGAAAAGGCAATGAGCAGTTCTTC
TRBV7-3	NA	TRBJ2-5	NA	CASSVGYQETQYF	TGTGCCAGCAGCGTGGGGTACCAAGAGACCCAGTACTTC
TRBV5-6	TRBD1	TRBJ2-5	NA	CASSSRDSQETQYF	TGTGCCAGCAGCTCGAGGGACAGCCAAGAGACCCAGTACTTC
TRBV21-1	NA	TRBJ1-2	NA	CARGTPESYTF	TGTGCCAGGGGGACCCCGGAAAGCTACACCTTC
TRBV7-9	TRBD1	TRBJ1-2	NA	CASSFRGARQGLDGYTF	TGTGCCAGCAGCTTTAGAGGGGCCCGACAGGGTTTGGATGGCTACACCTTC
TRBV19	NA	TRBJ1-2	medium-sized	CASRQGPYGYTF	TGTGCCAGTAGACAGGGCCCCTATGGCTACACCTTC
TRBV2	NA	TRBJ2-2	NA	CAGRYTRDTGELFF	TGTGCCGGGAGATACACGAGGGACACCGGGGAGCTGTTTTTT
TRBV4-2	TRBD2	TRBJ2-3	NA	CASSQKASGSRTDTQYF	TGTGCCAGCAGCCAAAAAGCTAGCGGGAGCCGCACAGATACGCAGTATTTT
TRBV25-1	TRBD1	TRBJ2-7	NA	CASREGEDRGSYEQYF	TGTGCCAGCAGGGAGGGGGAGGACAGGGGGTCCTACGAGCAGTACTTC